Each of the 17 T cell receptor beta chains below was sequenced from the same sample in a study of beta chain features in type 1 diabetes. The study's findings and limits: For Type 1 diabetes patients, all four CD4+ subsets carried TCRB CDR3s that were moderately but significantly shorter.

cDNA synthesis used the whole RNA isolate, giving expressed TCRB sequences. Libraries were prepared by immunoSEQ multiplex PCR; TCRdb keeps only in-frame clonotypes and omits some of them. Here the sample spans some 290,000 clones, around 24% being singletons. Which antigens these TCRs recognize remains unknown. Sequenced material: naive CD4+ T cells from blood. All receptors derive from a woman under 40 with type 1 diabetes.

The chain joins TRBV6-1 to TRBJ2-7, with 7 bases identical to TRBD2. There are 15 residues in the CDR3. Germline-derived CDR1 and CDR2 are MNHNS and SASEGT. The V gene end was trimmed by 3 bases and the J gene end by 2 bases; junction bases not matched to a gene: 7. CDR3 coding DNA: TGTGCCAGCAGTGACGGAGGAGCGGGGCCCTACGAGCAGTACTTC. It translates to CASSDGGAGPYEQYF.

This clone has only a few counts. V is TRBV19 and J is TRBJ2-1; a possible D gene is TRBD2 (5 bases). From germline, CDR1 is LNHDA and CDR2 SQIVND (reference sequence). The length of the CDR3 is 12 residues. Between the trimmed V and J ends, which lost 3 bases and 11 bases, there was a span of 11 bases. CDR3 loop: CASSIGPSQQFF. CDR3 nucleotide sequence: TGTGCCAGTAGTATCGGTCCTAGCCAGCAGTTCTTC.

This clone occurred a few times. The chain recombines TRBV5-4 with TRBJ2-1; no clear D. V gave up 0 bases and J gave up 6 bases, with 7 bases separating them. The length of the CDR3 is 13 residues. Per germline, CDR1 SGHNT and CDR2 YYREEE (reference sequence). Here the CDR3 reads CASSLVAANEQFF. DNA for the CDR3: TGTGCCAGCAGCTTGGTAGCAGCCAATGAGCAGTTCTTC.

The rearrangement links TRBV4-2 to TRBJ2-7, with a weak D call TRBD2 (5 bases). The germline V gene encodes CDR1 LGHNA and CDR2 YNFKEQ. Trimming shortened V by 0 bases and J by 7 bases, and 10 bases separated the two germline ends. The CDR3 covers 13 residues. The CDR3 sequence: CASSQDLAREQYF. CDR3 nucleotide sequence: TGTGCCAGCAGCCAAGATTTAGCGCGTGAGCAGTACTTC.

This clone appeared a few times. The CDR3 bases are TGTGCCTGGAGTGAAAATACCCGGACTCGGAGTTACAATGAGCAGTTCTTC. This codes for CAWSENTRTRSYNEQFF. The V call is TRBV30, the J call TRBJ2-1; D might be TRBD2 (5 bases). CDR1 and CDR2 from the germline V gene are GTSNPN and SVGIG (reference sequence). This CDR3 region has 17 residues. V was pared by 1 base and J by 4 bases, with 20 bases between.

V gene TRBV5-1 combines with J gene TRBJ2-1, with 10 bases fitting TRBD2. CDR1 is SGHRS, CDR2 YFSETQ, per germline. This CDR3 region has 17 residues. V lost 1 base, J lost 2 bases, and 6 bases stayed unmatched. CDR3 region: CASSLSTSGPAYNEQFF. CDR3 bases: TGCGCCAGCAGCTTGTCGACTAGCGGGCCAGCCTACAATGAGCAGTTCTTC.

The chain employs TRBV29-1 and TRBJ1-4, with a weak D call TRBD1 (6 bases). Germline assignment: CDR1 SQVTM and CDR2 ANQGSEA. The CDR3 is 13 residues long. The V end was cut by 2 bases, the J end by 2 bases, with 6 bases between. The CDR3: CSVEQGTNEKLFF. CDR3 DNA: TGCAGCGTTGAACAGGGGACTAATGAAAAACTGTTTTTT. Using reference TRBV29-1 and TRBJ1-4 for the parts outside the CDR3, the full variable domain is SAVISQKPSRDICQRGTSLTIQCQVDSQVTMMFWYRQQPGQSLTLIATANQGSEATYESGFVIDKFPISRPNLTFSTLTVSNMSPEDSSIYLCSVEQGTNEKLFFGSGTQLSVL.

The chain has TRBV7-9 and TRBJ2-1; weak D call: TRBD2 (5 bases). The CDR3 contains 17 residues. Germline loops: CDR1 SEHNR, CDR2 FQNEAQ (reference sequence). Trimming took off 0 bases at V and 7 bases at J, with 19 bases between the two ends. CDR3 DNA sequence: TGTGCCAGCAGCTTAGCGTTGGAAGGACTGGCGACGAATGAGCAGTTCTTC. It is translated as CASSLALEGLATNEQFF.

This clone was observed a handful of times. The chain combines TRBV10-3 with TRBJ2-1, with TRBD2 matching 7 bases. After removal of 11 bases from V and 3 bases from J, the junction contained 1 base not matched to a gene. The CDR3 is 11 amino acids. Germline V gives CDR1 ENHRY, CDR2 SYGVKD. In nucleotides, the CDR3 is TGTGCCGGCGGGGGCTACAATGAGCAGTTCTTC. Protein: CAGGGYNEQFF.

The rearrangement links TRBV30 to TRBJ2-3; the match to TRBD2 covers 7 bases. Germline CDR1 and CDR2: GTSNPN and SVGIG (reference sequence). This CDR3 is built from 11 residues. Losses at the gene ends were 8 bases for V and 4 bases for J; bases not matched to a gene: 3. The CDR3, as DNA: TGTGCCCTTACTAGCGCAGATACGCAGTATTTT. Protein: CALTSADTQYF.

In this sample, this clone turned up a few times. V usage is TRBV28 and J usage is TRBJ1-2; 8 bases agree with TRBD1. The CDR3 length is 12 residues. The ends lost 6 bases at V and 3 bases at J; junction bases unmatched: 0. Germline loops: CDR1 MDHEN, CDR2 SYDVKM. The CDR3 protein is CASRQGDYGYTF. CDR3 DNA sequence: TGTGCCAGCAGACAGGGGGACTATGGCTACACCTTC.

J is TRBJ1-1 and V is TRBV5-1; D not resolved. There are 15 residues in the CDR3. CDR1 and CDR2 from the germline V gene are SGHRS and YFSETQ. The germline V and J ends were trimmed by 2 bases and 2 bases, with 13 bases remaining between them. CDR3: CASSFGEELNTEAFF. The CDR3 coding sequence is TGCGCCAGCAGCTTCGGGGAAGAGCTCAACACTGAAGCTTTCTTT.

This clone appeared a few times. The gene calls are TRBV5-1 and TRBJ2-1; no clear D gene. The CDR3 extends over 13 amino acids. The germline gives CDR1 SGHRS, CDR2 YFSETQ. V lost 4 bases, J lost 8 bases, and 13 bases lay in between. For the CDR3, the DNA is TGCGCCAGCAGCGTGGGTTATTCCGATGAGCAGTTCTTC. Translating gives CASSVGYSDEQFF.

The sample holds a few counts of this clone. The rearrangement links TRBV19 to TRBJ2-1, with 7 bases identical to TRBD2. Trimming cost V 5 bases and J 5 bases; bases outside gene matches: 9. Germline CDR1 LNHDA, CDR2 SQIVND (reference sequence). The CDR3 extends over 15 amino acids. CDR3 in DNA: TGTGCCAGTAGTCCTCGACTAGCAGAGGACAATGAGCAGTTCTTC. This encodes CASSPRLAEDNEQFF. The variable domain in full, completed from reference TRBV19 and TRBJ2-1, reads DGGITQSPKYLFRKEGQNVTLSCEQNLNHDAMYWYRQDPGQGLRLIYYSQIVNDFQKGDIAEGYSVSREKKESFPLTVTSAQKNPTAFYLCASSPRLAEDNEQFFGPGTRLTVL.

This chain joins TRBV30 and TRBJ1-1; D ambiguous. The CDR3 extends over 11 amino acids. The V end was cut by 3 bases, the J end by 3 bases, with 5 bases between. The germline V gene has CDR1 GTSNPN and CDR2 SVGIG (reference sequence). Here the CDR3 DNA reads TGTGCCTGGAGGAGGGACACTGAAGCTTTCTTT. Translated: CAWRRDTEAFF. Together with reference TRBV30 and TRBJ1-1, the CDR3 gives the full variable domain: SQTIHQWPATLVQPVGSPLSLECTVEGTSNPNLYWYRQAAGRGLQLLFYSVGIGQISSEVPQNLSASRPQDRQFILSSKKLLLSDSGFYLCAWRRDTEAFFGQGTRLTVV.

This CDR3 is CASSQEGGGNTGELFF. CDR3 nucleotide sequence: TGCGCCAGCAGCCAAGAGGGGGGAGGGAACACCGGGGAGCTGTTTTTT. This sequence joins TRBV4-1 and TRBJ2-2; perhaps TRBD2 as D (6 bases). The CDR3 spans 16 residues. Trimming left V 0 bases short and J 1 base short, with 9 bases between. Per the germline V gene, CDR1 is MGHRA and CDR2 is YSYEKL.

V is TRBV9 and J is TRBJ2-3; 12 nucleotides agree with TRBD2. CDR1 is SGDLS, CDR2 YYNGEE, per germline. The junction had 12 bases not matched to a gene; V was cut back by 3 bases and J by 4 bases. The CDR3 is 18 residues long. Here the CDR3 reads CASSGGRLAGAIADTQYF. The CDR3 DNA is TGTGCCAGCAGCGGGGGCAGACTAGCGGGAGCTATCGCAGATACGCAGTATTTT.